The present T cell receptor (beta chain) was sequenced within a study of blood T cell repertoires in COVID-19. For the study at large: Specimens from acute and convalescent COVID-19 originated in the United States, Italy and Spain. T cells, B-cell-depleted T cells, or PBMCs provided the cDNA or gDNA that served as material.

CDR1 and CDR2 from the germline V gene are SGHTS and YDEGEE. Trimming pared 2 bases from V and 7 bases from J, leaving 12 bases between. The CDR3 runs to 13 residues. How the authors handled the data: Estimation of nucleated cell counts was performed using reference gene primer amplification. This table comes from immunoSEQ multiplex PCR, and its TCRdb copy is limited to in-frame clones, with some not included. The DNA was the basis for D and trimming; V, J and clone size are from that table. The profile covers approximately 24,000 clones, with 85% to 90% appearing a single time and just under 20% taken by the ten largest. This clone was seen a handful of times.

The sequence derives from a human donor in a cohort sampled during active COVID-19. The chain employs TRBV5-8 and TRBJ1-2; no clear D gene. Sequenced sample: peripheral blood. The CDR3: CASSFTLSGGYTF. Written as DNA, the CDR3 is TGTGCCAGCAGCTTTACTCTATCCGGTGGCTACACCTTC.